These T cell receptor beta chains were read from a single sample in a study of T cells in Graves' hyperthyroidism and ophthalmopathy. TCRdb processed the multiplex PCR reads anew with MiXCR; each CDR3 protein has one entry. Here the sample spans around 700,000 distinct CDR3 sequences, about 17% being singletons. The sample comprised blood. These receptors originate from a woman aged 45-65 years with Graves' hyperthyroidism that later progressed to Graves' ophthalmopathy. Both conserved end residues are part of each CDR3. Each record gives: J gene, V gene, clone size, D gene, CDR3 DNA, CDR3 protein. A D gene is named only where the DNA matches it firmly. Not all rows give a size; the values are once, few, many and, for expanded clones, a class.

J: TRBJ2-2
V: TRBV29-1
size: NA
D: TRBD1
DNA: TGCAGCGTTGAATCAGGGGGAACGAACACCGGGGAGCTGTTTTTT
CDR3: CSVESGGTNTGELFF

J: TRBJ2-2
V: TRBV27
size: few
D: TRBD1
DNA: TGTGCCAGCAGTTTATCGTTGAGGACAGGGGCCCCCGGGGAGCTGTTTTTT
CDR3: CASSLSLRTGAPGELFF

J: TRBJ2-7
V: TRBV6-2/TRBV6-3
size: NA
D: NA
DNA: TGTGCCTCCTGGGGTGGGAGCTCCTACGAGCAGTACTTC
CDR3: CASWGGSSYEQYF

J: TRBJ1-6
V: TRBV25-1
size: NA
D: NA
DNA: TGTGCCAGCAGTGAAGGGGGGTCCTATAATTCACCCCTCCACTTT
CDR3: CASSEGGSYNSPLHF

J: TRBJ1-4
V: TRBV5-1
size: NA
D: TRBD1
DNA: TGCGCCAGCAGCCGGGGACAGAAAAATGAAAAACTGTTTTTT
CDR3: CASSRGQKNEKLFF

J: TRBJ2-7
V: TRBV15
size: NA
D: NA
DNA: TGTGCCACCAGCAGAGATCCAGGGTCGGAGGAGCAGTACTTC
CDR3: CATSRDPGSEEQYF

J: TRBJ1-2
V: TRBV5-4
size: few
D: NA
DNA: TGTGCCAGCAGCTTGGCCGGCCAGGGAAGCTATGGCTACACCTTC
CDR3: CASSLAGQGSYGYTF

J: TRBJ2-3
V: TRBV5-8
size: few
D: TRBD1
DNA: TGTGCCAGCAGCTTCGGCAGGGGGCGCGATACGCAGTATTTT
CDR3: CASSFGRGRDTQYF

J: TRBJ2-3
V: TRBV3-1
size: many
D: NA
DNA: TGTGCGTCCGAGGGGATAGCGGAGCAGTATTTT
CDR3: CASEGIAEQYF

J: TRBJ2-7
V: TRBV6-2/TRBV6-3
size: NA
D: NA
DNA: TGTGCCAGCAGTTACTCGGGCAGATACGAGCAGTACTTC
CDR3: CASSYSGRYEQYF

J: TRBJ1-1
V: TRBV5-1
size: many
D: NA
DNA: TGCGCCAGCAGCTTGGACGGGGCTACCTTGAACACTGAAGCTTTCTTT
CDR3: CASSLDGATLNTEAFF

J: TRBJ1-4
V: TRBV20-1
size: NA
D: NA
DNA: TGCAGTGCTACTCAGACAGGTGGATCGGAAAAACTGTTTTTT
CDR3: CSATQTGGSEKLFF